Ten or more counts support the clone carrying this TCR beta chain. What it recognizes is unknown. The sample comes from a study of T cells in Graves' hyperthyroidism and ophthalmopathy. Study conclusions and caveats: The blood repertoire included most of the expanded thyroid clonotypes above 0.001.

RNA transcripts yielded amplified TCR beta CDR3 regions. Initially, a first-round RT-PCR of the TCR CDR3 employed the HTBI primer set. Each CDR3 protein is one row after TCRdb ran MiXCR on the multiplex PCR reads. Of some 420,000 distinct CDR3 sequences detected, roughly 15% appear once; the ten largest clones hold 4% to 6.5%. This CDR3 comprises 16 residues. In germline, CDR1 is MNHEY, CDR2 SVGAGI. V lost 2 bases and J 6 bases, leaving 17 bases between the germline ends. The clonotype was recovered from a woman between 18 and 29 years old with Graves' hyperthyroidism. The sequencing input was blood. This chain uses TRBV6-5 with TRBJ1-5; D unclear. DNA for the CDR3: TGTGCCAGCAGTTACGGTCGGCCCGGAGGGCCTCAGCCCCAGCATTTT. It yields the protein CASSYGRPGGPQPQHF.